The next 18 T cell receptor beta chains were all read from a single sample in a study of T cell changes during pregnancy in multiple sclerosis. TCRdb's table, derived via immunoSEQ multiplex PCR, lists solely in-frame clones and lacks some. The profile shows 40,000 or so clones, about 94% of them singletons. The material was CD8+ T cells from peripheral blood mononuclear cells, obtained in the third trimester of pregnancy. The receptors stem from a female donor with multiple sclerosis, enrolled in a pregnancy study.

This chain connects TRBV20-1 to TRBJ2-1; D not resolved. The CDR3 consists of 10 residues. Trimming pared 6 bases from V and 8 bases from J, leaving 8 bases between. Germline assignment: CDR1 DFQATT and CDR2 SNEGSKA (reference sequence). The CDR3 sequence: CSAGGYEQFF. CDR3 sequence (DNA): TGCAGTGCAGGCGGTTATGAGCAGTTCTTC.

V gene TRBV7-9 combines with J gene TRBJ2-1, with D perhaps matching TRBD2 (5 bases). Germline CDR1 reads SEHNR; CDR2 reads FQNEAQ (reference sequence). The CDR3 consists of 15 residues. V lost 3 bases to trimming and J lost 4 bases, with 13 bases between them. The CDR3 spells CASSFSETSYNEQFF. The DNA of the CDR3 is TGTGCCAGCAGCTTTAGCGAGACGAGTTACAATGAGCAGTTCTTC.

The chain combines TRBV6-1 with TRBJ2-2, with 8 bases identical to TRBD1. Germline V gene data show CDR1 as MNHNS and CDR2 as SASEGT. J gave up 1 base and V 8 bases, and 0 bases lay outside the gene matches. The CDR3 has 13 residues. The DNA of the CDR3 is TGTGCCAGCGGGACAGGGAACACCGGGGAGCTGTTTTTT. Protein product: CASGTGNTGELFF.

The chain links TRBV27 to TRBJ2-7, with D possibly TRBD2 on 5 matching bases. Germline V gene data show CDR1 as MNHEY and CDR2 as SMNVEV (reference sequence). Trimming removed 5 bases at V and 2 bases at J, with 13 bases between. There are 14 residues in the CDR3. In DNA form, the CDR3 reads TGTGCCAGCAGTGCCCAACTAGTCCCCTACGAGCAGTACTTC. Its translation: CASSAQLVPYEQYF.

The chain links TRBV7-3 to TRBJ2-2, with 11 bases matching TRBD2. The CDR3 runs to 16 residues. Per the germline V gene, CDR1 is SGHTA and CDR2 is FQGTGA. The ends lost 3 bases at V and 2 bases at J; junction bases unmatched: 2. Here the CDR3 DNA reads TGTGCCAGCAGCTTGACTAGCGGGGTCAACACCGGGGAGCTGTTTTTT. Protein: CASSLTSGVNTGELFF.

The chain links TRBV20-1 to TRBJ2-1, with no clear D. V was cut by 6 bases and J by 9 bases, with 12 bases left in between. CDR1 is DFQATT, CDR2 SNEGSKA, per germline (reference sequence). The CDR3 has 11 amino acids. CDR3 coding DNA: TGCAGTGCCCCCGGCGCAGGTGAGCAGTTCTTC. This encodes CSAPGAGEQFF.

The count of this clone is one. V usage is TRBV28 and J usage is TRBJ1-2, with 10 positions matching TRBD1. Trimming cost V 3 bases and J 8 bases; bases outside gene matches: 6. The CDR3 is 14 amino acids. CDR1 is MDHEN, CDR2 SYDVKM, per germline. CDR3 nucleotides: TGTGCCAGCAGTTTCTCGGACAGGGGGGGCGGCTACACCTTC. Its translation is CASSFSDRGGGYTF.

The chain uses TRBV2 and TRBJ2-1, with D possibly matching TRBD1 (5 bases). The V end lost 3 bases, the J end lost 8 bases, and 8 bases lay between the germline ends. This CDR3 comprises 12 residues. Germline V lookup: CDR1 SNHLY, CDR2 FYNNEI. CDR3 residues: CASSDRGDEQFF. The CDR3 DNA reads as TGTGCCAGCAGTGATAGGGGCGATGAGCAGTTCTTC.

The V and J genes are TRBV6-1 and TRBJ1-3; D perhaps matches TRBD1 (5 bases). With 7 bases removed from V and 4 bases from J, the gap between germline ends came to 11 bases. Per germline, CDR1 MNHNS and CDR2 SASEGT. The CDR3 contains 13 residues. CDR3 protein: CASTQGSGNTIYF. DNA of the CDR3: TGTGCCAGCACCCAGGGTTCCGGAAACACCATATATTTT.

The chain employs TRBV7-8 and TRBJ2-3; a weak D match, TRBD2 (5 bases). The CDR3 runs to 15 residues. The V gene lost 7 bases and the J gene lost 6 bases, with 20 bases spanning the gap. CDR1 and CDR2 (germline): SGHVS, FQNEAQ. The CDR3 sequence is CASTPSGIGGDTQYF. In DNA, the CDR3 is TGTGCCAGCACCCCCTCCGGCATCGGCGGGGATACGCAGTATTTT.

The CDR3 coding sequence is TGTGCCAGCAGCTTAGCTAAATACCAGGACACCGGGGAGCTGTTTTTT. This encodes CASSLAKYQDTGELFF. The V and J genes are TRBV7-8 and TRBJ2-2; D unclear. Germline-derived CDR1 and CDR2 are SGHVS and FQNEAQ. The ends were cut back, 0 bases at V and 3 bases at J, with 11 bases in the middle. This CDR3 is built from 16 residues.

The chain employs TRBV7-8 and TRBJ2-1, with 7 bases aligning to TRBD1. Germline trimming cut 1 base from V and 1 base from J; bases unmatched to any gene: 10. Per germline, CDR1 SGHVS and CDR2 FQNEAQ. The CDR3 is 18 residues long. CDR3 sequence reads: CASSLGHRGKGSYNEQFF. CDR3 DNA sequence: TGTGCCAGCAGCTTAGGTCACAGGGGCAAAGGGTCCTACAATGAGCAGTTCTTC.

V is TRBV15 and J is TRBJ1-1; a possible D gene is TRBD1 (6 bases). The V gene lost 1 base and the J gene lost 3 bases, with 12 bases spanning the gap. The germline V gene has CDR1 LNHNV and CDR2 YYDKDF (reference sequence). The CDR3 spans 15 residues. CDR3 loop: CATSRGSGADTEAFF. CDR3 DNA sequence: TGTGCCACCAGCAGAGGATCAGGGGCGGACACTGAAGCTTTCTTT.

This chain joins TRBV19 and TRBJ1-1, with a weak D call TRBD1 (6 bases). The V end lost 3 bases, the J end lost 4 bases, and 15 bases lay between the germline ends. CDR3 length: 15 residues. Germline values: CDR1 LNHDA, CDR2 SQIVND (reference sequence). Written as DNA, the CDR3 is TGTGCCAGTAGTATCGGTCCCTTGGGGGCCACTGAAGCTTTCTTT. This codes for CASSIGPLGATEAFF.

The chain is built from TRBV14 and TRBJ2-3, with unresolved D. Trimming stripped 4 bases from V and 2 bases from J, with 7 bases between. CDR3 length: 13 amino acids. Germline loops: CDR1 SGHDN, CDR2 FVKESK. This chain's CDR3 is CASSPGTTDTQYF. CDR3 DNA: TGTGCCAGCAGCCCAGGAACCACAGATACGCAGTATTTT.

The CDR3 DNA reads as TGTGCCAGCTCTAAAGCGGGAGGAAGCAACGAGCAGTACTTC. Translation gives CASSKAGGSNEQYF. The chain carries TRBV27 and TRBJ2-7, with TRBD2 matching 9 bases. Germline trimming cut 8 bases from V and 5 bases from J; bases unmatched to any gene: 10. The CDR3 runs to 14 residues. Per germline, CDR1 MNHEY and CDR2 SMNVEV (reference sequence).

The gene calls are TRBV30 and TRBJ2-1; TRBD2 matches at 15 bases. CDR1 is GTSNPN, CDR2 SVGIG, per germline (reference sequence). The CDR3 consists of 15 residues. Trimming removed 3 bases from V and 7 bases from J; junction bases left unmatched: 4. The CDR3 DNA reads TGTGCCTGGAGGACCGGGACTAGCGGGAGGAATGAGCAGTTCTTC. Its translation is CAWRTGTSGRNEQFF.

This sequence joins TRBV15 and TRBJ2-1; 7 nucleotides line up with TRBD1. CDR3 size: 15 residues. V dropped 1 base and J dropped 6; count of bases not matched to a gene: 6. The germline V gene has CDR1 LNHNV and CDR2 YYDKDF (reference sequence). CDR3 loop: CATSRGTGNANEQFF. DNA of the CDR3: TGTGCCACCAGCAGAGGGACAGGTAACGCCAATGAGCAGTTCTTC.